A selection of T cell receptor beta chains follows, all from one sample in a study of T cell repertoires in ileal Crohn's disease. Sequencing was performed with immunoSEQ multiplex PCR; in TCRdb, only in-frame clones are kept and a portion is missing. The table lists about 7,400 clones, roughly 80% of them singletons. The sample consisted of ileal tissue. These receptors were obtained from an adult with Crohn's disease. Each CDR3 is given with its conserved first and last residue. A D gene is named only where the DNA matches it firmly. Clone size is given for some rows only: seen once, a few or many times, or a class if the clone is expanded.

TRBD2 TRBJ2-1 . TRBV6-1 CASRVTSGGFNQQFF TGTGCCAGCAGGGTCACCAGCGGGGGGTTTAATCAGCAGTTCTTC
. TRBJ2-1 . TRBV11-1 CASSRTTYNEQFF TGTGCCAGCAGCAGGACAACATACAATGAGCAGTTCTTC
TRBD2 TRBJ2-1 . TRBV7-2 CASSLDRGGVNEQFF TGTGCCAGCAGCTTAGATCGCGGGGGGGTCAATGAGCAGTTCTTC
TRBD1 TRBJ1-1 . TRBV11-2 CASSLGDRTEAFF TGTGCCAGCAGCTTAGGGGACAGAACTGAAGCTTTCTTT
. TRBJ1-2 large TRBV10-1 CASSESGETYGYTF TGCGCCAGCAGTGAGTCGGGAGAAACCTATGGCTACACCTTC
TRBD1 TRBJ1-5 . TRBV11-2 CASSLSDRGQPQHF TGTGCCAGCAGCTTATCGGACAGGGGGCAGCCCCAGCATTTT
TRBD2 TRBJ2-2 . TRBV7-2 CASSLVRGGGELFF TGTGCCAGCAGCTTAGTCCGGGGGGGCGGGGAGCTGTTTTTT
. TRBJ1-1 . TRBV5-5 CASSFTGPTEAFF TGTGCCAGCAGCTTCACAGGTCCCACTGAAGCTTTCTTT
. TRBJ1-5 . TRBV4-2 CASSQDWRQPQHF TGTGCCAGCAGCCAAGATTGGCGGCAGCCCCAGCATTTT
TRBD1 TRBJ1-1 . TRBV2 CASSEGQGMNTEAFF TGTGCCAGCAGTGAGGGACAGGGGATGAACACTGAAGCTTTCTTT
. TRBJ2-5 . TRBV7-8 CASSPSEGGLGETQYF TGTGCCAGCAGCCCCTCAGAGGGGGGGCTTGGAGAGACCCAGTACTTC
. TRBJ2-1 . TRBV9 CASSALGRDSEGDEQFF TGTGCCAGCAGCGCGCTAGGCCGGGACTCCGAGGGCGATGAGCAGTTCTTC
. TRBJ2-5 . TRBV6-5 CASTTVQRPRTQYF TGTGCCAGCACCACGGTGCAGAGGCCTAGGACCCAGTACTTC
. TRBJ1-2 few TRBV2 CASSRGGVDYGYTF TGTGCCAGCTCGCGGGGAGGGGTAGACTATGGCTACACCTTC
. TRBJ1-5 few TRBV6-1 CASSKQGFDQPQHF TGTGCCAGCAGTAAACAGGGCTTCGATCAGCCCCAGCATTTT
. TRBJ1-1 once TRBV6-1 CASTRQGSTEAFF TGTGCCAGCACGCGGCAGGGAAGCACTGAAGCTTTCTTT
. TRBJ2-6 . TRBV28 CASNQGGISGANVLTF TGTGCCAGCAACCAGGGCGGCATCTCTGGGGCCAACGTCCTGACTTTC
. TRBJ2-1 few TRBV29-1 CSVETGSYNEQFF TGCAGCGTTGAAACGGGGTCCTACAATGAGCAGTTCTTC
. TRBJ2-2 . TRBV6-1 CASSGGRINTGELFF TGTGCCAGCAGTGGGGGGCGGATTAACACCGGGGAGCTGTTTTTT
TRBD2 TRBJ2-1 few TRBV11-1 CASSLASGGHNEQFF TGTGCCAGCAGCTTAGCGAGCGGGGGTCACAATGAGCAGTTCTTC
TRBD1 TRBJ1-1 . TRBV5-1 CASSSRTGRTEAFF TGCGCCAGCAGCTCCAGGACAGGGAGGACTGAAGCTTTCTTT
TRBD1 TRBJ1-5 . TRBV19 CASSPTGGNQPQHF TGTGCCAGTAGCCCAACAGGGGGCAATCAGCCCCAGCATTTT
. TRBJ1-2 . TRBV2 CASSEDRVDGYTF TGTGCCAGCAGTGAAGACAGGGTAGATGGCTACACCTTC
TRBD2 TRBJ2-3 . TRBV27 CASSSPGERGYDTQYF TGTGCCAGCAGTTCCCCGGGGGAGCGGGGATACGATACGCAGTATTTT
. TRBJ1-4 . TRBV5-1 CASSLVPGFNEKLFF TGCGCCAGCAGCTTGGTTCCCGGTTTTAATGAAAAACTGTTTTTT
TRBD2 TRBJ2-7 . TRBV28 CASSPWGTSSYEQYF TGTGCCAGCAGCCCCTGGGGGACTAGCTCCTACGAGCAGTACTTC
. TRBJ2-6 once TRBV28 CASLSSGANVLTF TGTGCCAGCCTGAGTTCTGGGGCCAACGTCCTGACTTTC
. TRBJ1-1 . TRBV12-1 CASSRGQLNTEAFF TGTGCCAGCAGCAGAGGACAGCTAAACACTGAAGCTTTCTTT
TRBD2 TRBJ2-1 . TRBV6-4 CASSASGGYNEQFF TGTGCCAGCAGTGCGAGCGGGGGGTACAATGAGCAGTTCTTC
. TRBJ1-3 once TRBV11-3 CASSLYGTDSGNTIYF TGTGCCAGCAGCTTATACGGGACTGACTCTGGAAACACCATATATTTT
. TRBJ2-3 . TRBV11-3 CASGKQGSTDTQYF TGTGCCAGCGGCAAACAGGGCTCGACAGATACGCAGTATTTT
TRBD1 TRBJ2-5 few TRBV11-2 CASSSRDSREETQYF TGTGCCAGCAGCTCCCGGGACAGCCGGGAAGAGACCCAGTACTTC
. TRBJ2-7 . TRBV6-1 CASSEEAGASYEQYF TGTGCCAGCAGTGAAGAGGCAGGTGCCTCCTACGAGCAGTACTTC
. TRBJ2-3 . TRBV6-1 CASSEASGGSTDTQYF TGTGCCAGCAGTGAAGCCTCGGGGGGCAGCACAGATACGCAGTATTTT
. TRBJ1-4 . TRBV21-1 CASSVSGDRYPATNEKLFF TGTGCCAGCAGCGTGTCGGGAGACCGATATCCCGCAACTAATGAAAAACTGTTTTTT
TRBD1 TRBJ1-1 once TRBV6-6 CASRKGAMRTEAFF TGTGCCAGCAGAAAGGGGGCAATGCGCACTGAAGCTTTCTTT
. TRBJ2-5 . TRBV11-3 CASSLVAAERETQYF TGTGCCAGCAGCTTAGTGGCGGCGGAAAGAGAGACCCAGTACTTC
. TRBJ1-1 few TRBV4-2 CASSQGAGDLMNTEAFF TGTGCCAGCAGCCAAGGAGCAGGGGATTTAATGAACACTGAAGCTTTCTTT
. TRBJ1-1 . TRBV28 CASSLRRTVNTEAFF TGTGCCAGCAGTTTGCGCCGTACAGTGAACACTGAAGCTTTCTTT